These 17 T cell receptor beta chains share one sample of origin, sequenced in a study of blood T cells in healthy people across ages. The use of a sample-barcoded 5' primer and a J-beta primer mix characterized a second PCR of roughly 6 to 11 cycles. TCRdb reprocessed the 5' RACE reads via MiXCR and lists one record per CDR3 protein. This table has fewer than 1,000,000 distinct CDR3 sequences, 46% appearing once. Sequenced input: blood. Receptors were obtained from an elderly man in good health.

The rearrangement uses TRBV27 and TRBJ2-1; no clear D. The germline V gene encodes CDR1 MNHEY and CDR2 SMNVEV (reference sequence). The CDR3 consists of 13 residues. Trimming took 2 bases from V and 7 from J, leaving 9 bases between them. CDR3 loop: CASSLVGPNEQFF. In DNA form, the CDR3 reads TGTGCCAGCAGTTTAGTCGGGCCGAATGAGCAGTTCTTC.

This clonotype came up a few times. V gene TRBV6-2 or TRBV6-3 combines with J gene TRBJ2-4; TRBD1 or TRBD2 may be the D gene (6 bases each). Trimming cost V 6 bases and J 15 bases, with 15 bases left between them. From germline, CDR1 is MNHEY and CDR2 SVGEGT. The CDR3 runs to 11 residues. CDR3 residues: CASSTGGVGYF. Here the CDR3 DNA reads TGTGCCAGCAGCACCGGGGGCGTGGGGTACTTC.

The chain recombines TRBV4-2 with TRBJ2-7; 10 positions agree with TRBD2. V trimming: 2 bases; J trimming: 7 bases; junction bases outside the gene matches: 8. The CDR3 consists of 15 residues. Germline loops: CDR1 LGHNA, CDR2 YNFKEQ. CDR3 in amino acids: CASSQTAGGTREQYF. CDR3 bases: TGTGCCAGCAGCCAAACAGCGGGAGGGACGAGAGAGCAGTACTTC.

The rearrangement uses TRBV7-2 and TRBJ1-2; TRBD1 is a possible D gene (5 bases). The V and J ends lost 5 bases and 3 bases respectively, with 25 bases between them. CDR3 size: 18 residues. The germline CDR1 and CDR2 sequences are SGHTA and FQGNSA. CDR3 nucleotide sequence: TGTGCCAGCAGCAAATATTCGCCCGGGCAAACAGGTCACTATGGCTACACCTTC. It encodes CASSKYSPGQTGHYGYTF.

The rearrangement links TRBV12-3 or TRBV12-4 to TRBJ2-7; D possibly corresponds to TRBD1 (6 bases). The CDR3 is 15 residues long. V was clipped by 2 bases and J by 5 bases, with 16 bases between them. The CDR3 is CASSLSNNRVHEQYF. Written as DNA, the CDR3 is TGTGCCAGCAGTTTAAGCAATAACAGGGTCCACGAGCAGTACTTC.

This clonotype occurred a few times. The chain couples TRBV2 to TRBJ2-5; 12 positions match TRBD2. The germline V gene encodes CDR1 SNHLY and CDR2 FYNNEI. J gave up 4 bases and V 5 bases, and 5 bases lay outside the gene matches. The CDR3 loop spans 15 amino acids. CDR3 amino acids: CASSYELAGGETQYF. DNA for the CDR3: TGTGCCAGCAGTTATGAACTAGCGGGAGGAGAGACCCAGTACTTC.

This clonotype was seen only a few times. The J gene is TRBJ2-5, the V gene TRBV7-8; D may be TRBD2 (6 bases). Germline CDR1 and CDR2: SGHVS and FQNEAQ. Between the trimmed V and J ends, which lost 2 bases and 3 bases, there was a span of 19 bases. This CDR3 spans 17 amino acids. As DNA, the CDR3 is TGTGCCAGCAGCTTATGGGTGGAGTGGGGAGGAGAAGAGACCCAGTACTTC. Amino acid sequence: CASSLWVEWGGEETQYF.

The chain has TRBV12-3 or TRBV12-4 and TRBJ2-1; TRBD2 matches 9 bases. The CDR3 consists of 16 residues. The V segment lost 7 bases and the J segment 0 bases; nucleotides outside the gene matches: 7. CDR3 loop: CASTSSGAGSYNEQFF. CDR3 nucleotides: TGTGCCAGCACATCTAGCGGGGCTGGCTCCTACAATGAGCAGTTCTTC.

The rearrangement uses TRBV11-2 and TRBJ2-1; D gene unclear. V shed 4 bases and J shed 7 bases, with 5 bases lying between them. The CDR3 spans 11 residues. Germline CDR1 SGHAT, CDR2 FQNNGV. CDR3 in DNA: TGTGCCAGCAGCTGGTTGAATGAGCAGTTCTTC. As protein: CASSWLNEQFF. Full variable domain (remainder filled in from reference TRBV11-2 and TRBJ2-1): EAGVAQSPRYKIIEKRQSVAFWCNPISGHATLYWYQQILGQGPKLLIQFQNNGVVDDSQLPKDRFSAERLKGVDSTLKIQPAKLEDSAVYLCASSWLNEQFFGPGTRLTVL.

V usage is TRBV29-1 and J usage is TRBJ2-1, with D perhaps matching TRBD1 (5 bases). The germline CDR1 and CDR2 sequences are SQVTM and ANQGSEA. The CDR3 spans 13 residues. Trimming removed 1 base from V and 6 bases from J, with 10 bases in between. CDR3: CSVEVVGANEQFF. CDR3 DNA sequence: TGCAGCGTTGAAGTGGTAGGGGCCAATGAGCAGTTCTTC.

This clonotype has just a few counts. The rearrangement uses TRBV20-1 and TRBJ1-2; D is ambiguous. Germline lookup yields CDR1 DFQATT and CDR2 SNEGSKA (reference sequence). This CDR3 spans 14 amino acids. Trimming cost V 6 bases and J 2 bases, with 16 bases left between them. CDR3 region: CSATPTLLNYGYTF. CDR3 DNA: TGCAGTGCGACCCCAACTCTTCTGAACTATGGCTACACCTTC.

This chain connects TRBV4-2 to TRBJ2-3; D may be TRBD2 (6 bases). Per the germline V gene, CDR1 is LGHNA and CDR2 is YNFKEQ. The V gene lost 3 bases and the J gene lost 5 bases, with 15 bases spanning the gap. The CDR3 covers 15 residues. The CDR3 nucleotides are TGTGCCAGCAGCCAGCCCGTCGGAGGGAAAGATACGCAGTATTTT. This sequence encodes CASSQPVGGKDTQYF.

This clonotype was detected a few times. The chain carries TRBV10-3 and TRBJ2-5; D may be TRBD1 or TRBD2 (5 bases each). The CDR3 totals 16 residues. CDR1 and CDR2 from the germline V gene are ENHRY and SYGVKD. V gave up 7 bases and J gave up 1 base, with 19 bases separating them. CDR3 DNA sequence: TGTGCCATCAACCCCGGGGCCACCGCGGGCCAAGAGACCCAGTACTTC. Translating it yields CAINPGATAGQETQYF.

This rearrangement joins TRBV5-1 to TRBJ1-4; TRBD1 might be the D (5 bases). Germline V lookup: CDR1 SGHRS, CDR2 YFSETQ. CDR3 length: 14 amino acids. Between the trimmed V and J ends, which lost 4 bases and 4 bases, there was a span of 11 bases. The CDR3: CASSPGQLNEKLFF. CDR3 bases: TGCGCCAGCAGCCCCGGACAACTTAATGAAAAACTGTTTTTT.

V usage is TRBV4-1 and J usage is TRBJ1-3; the D is unclear. The V gene's germline CDR1 is MGHRA and CDR2 YSYEKL. Trimming cost V 3 bases and J 0 bases, with 6 bases left between them. This CDR3 comprises 14 residues. Written as DNA, the CDR3 is TGCGCCAGCAGCCATCCCAACTCTGGAAACACCATATATTTT. Its protein is CASSHPNSGNTIYF.

The rearrangement uses TRBV6-2 or TRBV6-3 and TRBJ1-2; D is unresolved. Germline V gives CDR1 MNHEY, CDR2 SVGEGT. The germline V and J ends were trimmed by 10 bases and 2 bases, with 8 bases remaining between them. This CDR3 spans 11 amino acids. For the CDR3, the DNA is TGTGCCACCAAGGGCAACTATGGCTACACCTTC. Translating it yields CATKGNYGYTF.

The rearrangement uses TRBV3-1 and TRBJ2-1, with 7 bases lining up with TRBD2. Looked up from germline, CDR1 is LGHDT and CDR2 is YNNKEL (reference sequence). With 0 bases clipped from V and 10 bases from J, the junction kept 18 bases outside the gene matches. This CDR3 spans 18 amino acids. As DNA, the CDR3 is TGTGCCAGCAGCCAAGAAACCTCCGGAGGACTAGTAGGAAGGGAGCAGTTCTTC. This codes for CASSQETSGGLVGREQFF.